The TCR beta chain described here comes from a study of cytomegalovirus exposure and HLA in healthy donors. The study, taken as a whole, reports: A later analysis linked a missense DCLRE1C variant to TCR beta V- and J-gene trimming. Reportedly, fewer N-insertions than the approximately 700-donor mean appeared in an Asian-associated ancestry cluster in a later analysis.

In the case of this clone: Its antigen remains unknown.

The primer mix had 60 Vbeta and 13 Jbeta primers. Repertoires were generated with immunoSEQ multiplex PCR, while TCRdb's copy carries only in-frame clones and drops some. The data contain about 69,000 clones, approximately 68% of them singletons. Sequenced: PBMCs. This clonotype originated in a woman aged 25 to 39 in good health and CMV-seronegative.

CDR3 bases: TGTGCCAGCAGTGAAGGCGGCAGCGGGGTTGGCTACACCTTC. It is translated as CASSEGGSGVGYTF. V gene TRBV6-1 combines with J gene TRBJ1-2; D is uncertain. V lost 1 base, J lost 7 bases, and 13 bases lay in between. The V gene's germline CDR1 is MNHNS and CDR2 SASEGT. This CDR3 comprises 14 residues.